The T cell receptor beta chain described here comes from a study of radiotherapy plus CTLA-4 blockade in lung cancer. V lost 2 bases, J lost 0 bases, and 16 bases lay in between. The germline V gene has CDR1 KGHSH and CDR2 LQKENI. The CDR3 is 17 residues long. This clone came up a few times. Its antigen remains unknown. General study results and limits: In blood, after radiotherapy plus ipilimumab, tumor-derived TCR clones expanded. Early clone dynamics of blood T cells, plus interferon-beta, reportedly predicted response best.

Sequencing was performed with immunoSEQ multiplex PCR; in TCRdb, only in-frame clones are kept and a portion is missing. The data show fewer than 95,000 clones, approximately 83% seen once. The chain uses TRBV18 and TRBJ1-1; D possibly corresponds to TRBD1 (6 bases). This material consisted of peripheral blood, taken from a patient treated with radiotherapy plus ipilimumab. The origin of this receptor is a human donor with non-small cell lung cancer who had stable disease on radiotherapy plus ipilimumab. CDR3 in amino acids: CASSPSSTGRVNTEAFF. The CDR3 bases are TGTGCCAGCTCACCAAGTTCCACAGGGAGGGTGAACACTGAAGCTTTCTTT.